This T cell receptor beta chain was identified in a study of blood T cells in healthy people across ages. A second about 6 to 11 cycle PCR used barcoded and J-beta primers. Tags on each cDNA molecule came from a template-switch adaptor with 12 random nucleotides. Each single sample gave us at least 2.5 million CDR3-containing paired-end reads. Via MiXCR, TCRdb re-called the 5' RACE reads, giving one row per CDR3 protein. The data contain about 1.6 million distinct CDR3 sequences, roughly 32% of them singletons. Whole-study results and caveats: The recorded TCR beta diversity per million T cells decreased in a roughly linear manner with age.

As concerns this clonotype: Its matching antigen is unknown.

V lost 5 bases and J lost 6; bases outside the gene matches: 17. Germline V gene lookup returns CDR1 SGHTA and CDR2 FQGNSA. The CDR3 is 18 residues long. The sequence was obtained from a woman in her twenties or thirties in good health. This chain connects TRBV7-2 to TRBJ2-3; 10 nucleotides agree with TRBD2. Sequencing was performed on blood. The CDR3 reads CASSPSVGAGGPGDTQYF. In nucleotides, the CDR3 is TGTGCCAGCAGCCCCAGTGTGGGAGCGGGAGGGCCGGGGGATACGCAGTATTTT.